A selection of T cell receptor beta chains follows, all from one sample in a study of T cells in Graves' hyperthyroidism and ophthalmopathy. One entry per CDR3 protein results from TCRdb running MiXCR on the multiplex PCR reads. The sample lists 300,000 to 400,000 distinct CDR3 sequences; approximately 22% were seen once. Sequencing was carried out using blood. The receptors were sampled from a woman aged 50 to 65 with Graves' hyperthyroidism. Both conserved end residues are part of each CDR3. The order of the fields is V gene, D gene, J gene, clone size, CDR3 DNA, CDR3 protein. A D gene is named only where the DNA matches it firmly. The size entry is marked missing in some rows and otherwise reads once, few, many or a size class.

>TRBV20-1|NA|TRBJ1-1|many
TGCAGTGCCCCAAATCAAGACGAAGAAGCTTTCTTT
CSAPNQDEEAFF
>TRBV9|NA|TRBJ2-2|NA
TGTGCCAGCAGCCCGACGGCCAGCCGACTCACCGGGGAGCTGTTTTTT
CASSPTASRLTGELFF
>TRBV7-8|NA|TRBJ2-7|NA
TGTGCCAGCAGCTTAGTCTTCGGGAGTTACGAGCAGTACTTC
CASSLVFGSYEQYF
>TRBV13|NA|TRBJ1-6|many
TGTGCCAGCAGCCCACGACGGAATTCACCCCTCCACTTT
CASSPRRNSPLHF
>TRBV24-1|TRBD2|TRBJ2-1|few
TGTGCCACCAGTGAAGGGGGTAGCGGGAGACCTTCGGTCTACAATGAGCAGTTCTTC
CATSEGGSGRPSVYNEQFF
>TRBV2|NA|TRBJ2-7|many
TGTGCCAGCAGTGTAGAAGGTTCCTACGAGCAGTACTTC
CASSVEGSYEQYF
>TRBV11-2|TRBD1|TRBJ1-1|many
TGTGCCAGCAGCTTGTCGGCAGGGGGGAACACTGAAGCTTTCTTT
CASSLSAGGNTEAFF
>TRBV9|NA|TRBJ1-5|NA
TGTGCCAGCAGCTCCGAGGGAGGGCTGAATCAGCCCCAGCATTTT
CASSSEGGLNQPQHF
>TRBV6-1|NA|TRBJ2-7|NA
TGTGCCAGCAGTGTGGGGCCAGGTACCTACGAGCAGTACTTC
CASSVGPGTYEQYF
>TRBV6-1|NA|TRBJ1-1|many
TGTGCCAGTCTGGACTGGGGGAACACTGAAGCTTTCTTT
CASLDWGNTEAFF
>TRBV19|NA|TRBJ1-2|few
TGTGCCAGTAGTCTCACCGGGACGAATGGTGGCTACACCTTC
CASSLTGTNGGYTF
>TRBV12-3/TRBV12-4|NA|TRBJ1-2|many
TGTGCCAGCAGCCCGGGCCCCACCCCTAACTATGGCTACACCTTC
CASSPGPTPNYGYTF
>TRBV3-1|NA|TRBJ2-7|many
TGTGCCAGCAGCCAAGGGCCGGACAGCTCCTACGAGCAGTACTTC
CASSQGPDSSYEQYF
>TRBV20-1|NA|TRBJ1-1|many
TGCAGTGCTAGAGATATCTCAATTGGACAGAAAAAAACTGAAGCTTTCTTT
CSARDISIGQKKTEAFF
>TRBV5-1|NA|TRBJ1-1|many
TGTGCCAGCAGCTTCGGGGGGAACACTGAAGCTTTCTTT
CASSFGGNTEAFF
>TRBV24-1|TRBD1|TRBJ2-7|many
TGTGCCACCAGTGAGCCCGGGACAGGGGGCGAGCAGTACTTC
CATSEPGTGGEQYF
>TRBV24-1|NA|TRBJ2-3|many
TGTGCCACCGGACCGGGACTGAACACAGATACGCAGTATTTT
CATGPGLNTDTQYF
>TRBV11-2|NA|TRBJ2-3|once
TGTGCCAGCAGCCAAGTGGAGGCTACAGATACGCAGTATTTT
CASSQVEATDTQYF
>TRBV5-6|NA|TRBJ1-1|NA
TGTGCCAGCAGGGGGCGAGAAAGGTTTGAAGCTTTCTTT
CASRGRERFEAFF